This TCR beta chain was obtained from a study of blood T cells in healthy people across ages. The study's findings and limits: Investigators viewed diversity estimates from one million T cells as underestimates, the study reported.

The CDR3 loop spans 14 amino acids. Per germline, CDR1 MNHEY and CDR2 SMNVEV (reference sequence). Combining a sample-barcoded 5' primer with a J-beta primer mix, a second PCR ran for 7 to 11 cycles. TCRdb called the 5' RACE reads again in MiXCR, with one record for every CDR3 protein. The repertoire holds about 940,000 distinct CDR3 sequences, with around 49% as singletons. Of note for this clonotype: The target antigen is unknown. A junction boundary mismatches the germline segment, possibly from a read error.

The sample providers were healthy Caucasian people from Russia, aged roughly 6 to 90. The source of this sequence is a young man in good health. This chain joins TRBV27 and TRBJ2-3; TRBD1 matches 7 bases. The sample comprised blood. CDR3: CASTLGTGADMQYF. As DNA, the CDR3 is TGTGCCAGCACCCTCGGAACAGGGGCAGATATGCAGTATTTT.